Below, 28 T cell receptor beta chains from the same sample are listed, as sequenced in a study of blood T cell repertoires in COVID-19 (dated by TCRdb to 2018 to 2020). Library generation was performed with the immunoSEQ multiplex PCR assay. TCRdb provides this immuneACCESS table in a form limited to in-frame rearrangements. Some clones are lacking; in checked studies, under half of them reflect an unresolved V gene, and why the rest are absent is not known. The sample contains 200,000 to 300,000 clones, 80% to 90% of them found a single time. Less than 4.5% of the sample is in the top ten clones. Sequenced input: peripheral blood. These receptors originate from a man aged 50 or older with acute or convalescent COVID-19.

The J gene is TRBJ1-1, the V gene TRBV16; maybe TRBD1 (6 bases). The V end was cut by 4 bases, the J end by 3 bases, with 9 bases between. Germline CDR1 reads KGHSY; CDR2 reads FQNENV. This CDR3 contains 13 residues. As DNA, the CDR3 is TGTGCCAGCAGCCCACAGGGTCACACTGAAGCTTTCTTT. Translation: CASSPQGHTEAFF.

The rearrangement uses TRBV28 and TRBJ1-3; TRBD1 matches at 8 bases. The CDR3 runs 16 residues. V gave up 6 bases and J gave up 3 bases; unmatched junction bases: 10. Germline lookup yields CDR1 MDHEN and CDR2 SYDVKM. The CDR3 nucleotides read TGTGCCAGCAGGGGGGCGGACAGGGCCCATGGAAACACCATATATTTT. Amino acids: CASRGADRAHGNTIYF.

The chain links TRBV3-1 (or the pseudogene TRBV3-2) to TRBJ2-7; 7 bases are a match to TRBD1. This CDR3 region has 13 residues. Germline V gene lookup returns CDR1 LGHDT and CDR2 YNNKEL (reference sequence). Trimming took 0 bases from V and 5 from J; bases not matched to a gene: 1. CDR3 loop: CASSQDRGNEQYF. For the CDR3, the DNA is TGTGCCAGCAGCCAAGACAGGGGGAACGAGCAGTACTTC.

V is TRBV15 and J is TRBJ2-5, with D uncertain. CDR1 is LNHNV and CDR2 is YYDKDF in the germline V gene (reference sequence). The V end was cut by 1 base, the J end by 5 bases, with 8 bases between. The CDR3 covers 13 residues. CDR3 residues: CATSRGAQETQYF. Here the CDR3 DNA reads TGTGCCACCAGCAGAGGGGCGCAGGAGACCCAGTACTTC.

The V gene is TRBV19, the J gene TRBJ1-5; 8 bases map to TRBD1. This CDR3 comprises 16 residues. J was trimmed by 6 bases and V by 0 bases; bases with no gene match: 7. Per the germline V gene, CDR1 is LNHDA and CDR2 is SQIVND (reference sequence). The CDR3 coding sequence is TGTGCCAGTAGTATAGATCCCAGGGGGCGCGCTCAGCCCCAGCATTTT. This sequence encodes CASSIDPRGRAQPQHF. Full variable domain (outside the CDR3, taken from reference TRBV19 and TRBJ1-5): DGGITQSPKYLFRKEGQNVTLSCEQNLNHDAMYWYRQDPGQGLRLIYYSQIVNDFQKGDIAEGYSVSREKKESFPLTVTSAQKNPTAFYLCASSIDPRGRAQPQHFGDGTRLSIL.

This clone came up a few times. The chain carries TRBV27 and TRBJ2-7; D is possibly TRBD2 (6 bases). Trimming removed 2 bases from V and 6 bases from J, with 11 bases in between. Germline CDR1 and CDR2: MNHEY and SMNVEV (reference sequence). The CDR3 runs to 13 residues. The DNA for the CDR3 is TGTGCCAGCAGTTTAGTGACTAGTCGCGAGCAGTACTTC. Protein: CASSLVTSREQYF.

The count of this clone is one. The chain links TRBV5-6 to TRBJ2-1; tentative D call: TRBD1 (7 bases). The CDR3 loop spans 13 amino acids. V lost 1 base and J lost 9, with 11 bases in between. Germline CDR1 reads SGHDT; CDR2 reads YYEEEE. CDR3 coding DNA: TGTGCCAGCAGCTTGACAGGGGACTTTGAGCAGTTCTTC. Encoded protein: CASSLTGDFEQFF.

The chain couples TRBV7-9 to TRBJ1-2; no clear D. V shed 6 bases and J shed 8 bases, with 19 bases lying between them. The germline CDR1 and CDR2 sequences are SEHNR and FQNEAQ (reference sequence). The CDR3 has 14 amino acids. The CDR3 region has the DNA TGTGCCAGCAGGGTGGATGGTGTGGCGGGCGGCTACACCTTC. It yields the protein CASRVDGVAGGYTF. The complete variable domain, with remaining parts taken from reference TRBV7-9 and TRBJ1-2, reads DTGVSQNPRHKITKRGQNVTFRCDPISEHNRLYWYRQTLGQGPEFLTYFQNEAQLEKSRLLSDRFSAERPKGSFSTLEIQRTEQGDSAMYLCASRVDGVAGGYTFGSGTRLTVV.

The chain combines TRBV5-4 with TRBJ1-2; D remains ambiguous. The CDR3 has 14 residues. V lost 4 bases, J lost 3 bases, and 13 bases lay in between. The germline V gene has CDR1 SGHNT and CDR2 YYREEE (reference sequence). This CDR3 is CASSKELSDYGYTF. The CDR3 DNA reads as TGTGCCAGCAGCAAAGAACTATCAGACTATGGCTACACCTTC.

This clone came up a few times. The V and J genes are TRBV5-4 and TRBJ1-4; no clear D gene. Between the trimmed V and J ends, which lost 2 bases and 8 bases, there was a span of 10 bases. Germline lookup yields CDR1 SGHNT and CDR2 YYREEE (reference sequence). The CDR3 has 13 amino acids. The CDR3 here is CASSFGEREKLFF. In nucleotides, the CDR3 is TGTGCCAGCAGCTTCGGGGAGAGGGAAAAACTGTTTTTT.

This clone was detected a few times. The chain links TRBV12-3 or TRBV12-4 to TRBJ1-2; 7 nucleotides align to TRBD1. With V trimmed by 6 bases and J by 2 bases, 0 bases remained unmatched. This CDR3 contains 12 residues. DNA for the CDR3: TGTGCCAGCAGACAGGGGAACTATGGCTACACCTTC. It is translated as CASRQGNYGYTF.

The rearrangement joins TRBV4-2 to TRBJ2-2; TRBD1 is a possible D gene (5 bases). CDR1 LGHNA and CDR2 YNFKEQ come from the germline V gene. V shed 0 bases and J shed 0 bases, with 11 bases lying between them. This CDR3 region has 17 residues. CDR3 sequence: CASSQEPGQTNTGELFF. In DNA, the CDR3 is TGTGCCAGCAGCCAAGAACCTGGACAAACGAACACCGGGGAGCTGTTTTTT.

The chain links TRBV6-1 to TRBJ1-3; D might be TRBD1 (6 bases). This CDR3 has 16 residues. Per the germline V gene, CDR1 is MNHNS and CDR2 is SASEGT. V was clipped by 1 base and J by 4 bases, with 14 bases between them. CDR3 region: CASSEVSWTAGNTIYF. The CDR3 coding sequence is TGTGCCAGCAGTGAAGTCTCTTGGACAGCGGGAAACACCATATATTTT.

This clone appeared once. V and J are TRBV9 and TRBJ1-3; D not certain. The CDR3 covers 16 residues. Germline CDR1 is SGDLS and CDR2 is YYNGEE. V shed 1 base and J shed 2 bases, with 13 bases lying between them. DNA for the CDR3: TGTGCCAGCAGCGTAAGCCCCAACGATCCTGGAAACACCATATATTTT. Translation: CASSVSPNDPGNTIYF.

This clone is a singleton in its sample. This chain connects TRBV5-1 to TRBJ1-1; D not resolved. Germline CDR1 and CDR2: SGHRS and YFSETQ. This CDR3 is 14 amino acids long. The V end was cut by 1 base, the J end by 4 bases, with 11 bases between. This CDR3 is CASSLLLGSTEAFF. CDR3 bases: TGCGCCAGCAGCTTGTTACTCGGGAGCACTGAAGCTTTCTTT.

This chain links TRBV11-2 with TRBJ2-3; D possibly corresponds to TRBD2 (5 bases). This CDR3 comprises 15 residues. V lost 0 bases, J lost 4 bases, and 11 bases lay in between. Germline loops: CDR1 SGHAT, CDR2 FQNNGV. The CDR3 bases are TGTGCCAGCAGCTTAGATGGAGGATTACCAGATACGCAGTATTTT. Translating gives CASSLDGGLPDTQYF. The variable domain in full, completed from reference TRBV11-2 and TRBJ2-3, reads EAGVAQSPRYKIIEKRQSVAFWCNPISGHATLYWYQQILGQGPKLLIQFQNNGVVDDSQLPKDRFSAERLKGVDSTLKIQPAKLEDSAVYLCASSLDGGLPDTQYFGPGTRLTVL.

This chain uses TRBV28 with TRBJ1-2, with TRBD1 identical over 7 bases. The CDR3 spans 13 residues. With V trimmed by 5 bases and J by 5 bases, 5 bases remained unmatched. Germline-derived CDR1 and CDR2 are MDHEN and SYDVKM. CDR3 protein: CASSRTGYYGYTF. The CDR3 DNA is TGTGCCAGCAGTCGGACAGGATATTATGGCTACACCTTC.

The V gene is TRBV5-1, the J gene TRBJ1-1; 8 bases map to TRBD1. V lost 5 bases and J lost 1; bases outside the gene matches: 4. The CDR3 runs to 14 residues. Germline values: CDR1 SGHRS, CDR2 YFSETQ. CDR3 coding DNA: TGCGCCAGCAGAGGGACAGGTAAGAACACTGAAGCTTTCTTT. Its protein product is CASRGTGKNTEAFF. Supplemented by reference TRBV5-1 and TRBJ1-1, the full variable domain reads KAGVTQTPRYLIKTRGQQVTLSCSPISGHRSVSWYQQTPGQGLQFLFEYFSETQRNKGNFPGRFSGRQFSNSRSEMNVSTLELGDSALYLCASRGTGKNTEAFFGQGTRLTVV.

The V gene is TRBV30, the J gene TRBJ2-2, with D possibly being TRBD2 (5 bases). Germline assignment: CDR1 GTSNPN and CDR2 SVGIG (reference sequence). The V end was cut by 2 bases, the J end by 6 bases, with 7 bases between. The CDR3 has 12 residues. The DNA for the CDR3 is TGTGCCTGGAGTCACGGGGCCGGGGAGCTGTTTTTT. Translating gives CAWSHGAGELFF.

This chain uses TRBV27 with TRBJ1-1; weak D call: TRBD1 (6 bases). The CDR3 runs to 14 residues. The germline V gene encodes CDR1 MNHEY and CDR2 SMNVEV (reference sequence). Trimming pared 6 bases from V and 1 base from J, leaving 12 bases between. The CDR3 protein is CASRNSDRNTEAFF. CDR3 nucleotide sequence: TGTGCCAGCAGGAATTCGGACAGGAACACTGAAGCTTTCTTT.

This sequence joins TRBV3-1 (or the pseudogene TRBV3-2) and TRBJ2-1; perhaps TRBD1 as D (5 bases). Germline CDR1 and CDR2: LGHDT and YNNKEL (reference sequence). Trimming shortened V by 0 bases and J by 2 bases, and 8 bases separated the two germline ends. This CDR3 has 15 residues. The CDR3 bases are TGTGCCAGCAGCCAAGAGGCAGGGACCTACAATGAGCAGTTCTTC. Translated, it gives CASSQEAGTYNEQFF.

The J gene is TRBJ2-3, the V gene TRBV28; weak D call: TRBD1 (6 bases). V lost 7 bases to trimming and J lost 1 base, with 9 bases between them. Looked up from germline, CDR1 is MDHEN and CDR2 is SYDVKM. CDR3 size: 13 residues. The CDR3 DNA reads TGTGCCAGCAAGACAGGCGGCACAGATACGCAGTATTTT. Its translation is CASKTGGTDTQYF.

The gene calls are TRBV20-1 and TRBJ1-1; D remains unclear. The CDR3 runs to 11 residues. The germline CDR1 and CDR2 sequences are DFQATT and SNEGSKA (reference sequence). V gave up 7 bases and J gave up 5 bases, with 11 bases separating them. In DNA, the CDR3 is TGCAGTGTAGCTGGTAAAACTGAAGCTTTCTTT. It translates to CSVAGKTEAFF.

The chain uses TRBV7-8 and TRBJ1-6; 7 bases fit TRBD1. Germline V CDR1 and CDR2: SGHVS, FQNEAQ. Trimming took 2 bases from V and 10 from J; bases not matched to a gene: 5. The CDR3 extends over 14 amino acids. CDR3 sequence: CASSLTGVGSPLHF. CDR3 nucleotide sequence: TGTGCCAGCAGCTTAACAGGGGTGGGATCACCCCTCCACTTT.

The chain links TRBV9 to TRBJ2-1; TRBD1 matches at 9 bases. Germline values: CDR1 SGDLS, CDR2 YYNGEE. Trimming removed 1 base from V and 4 bases from J; junction bases left unmatched: 6. The CDR3 covers 16 residues. CDR3 sequence: CASSVSGTGRYNEQFF. The CDR3 nucleotides read TGTGCCAGCAGCGTATCCGGGACAGGGAGGTACAATGAGCAGTTCTTC.

This clone was seen a handful of times. The chain carries TRBV6-5 and TRBJ2-1; D might be TRBD2 (5 bases). The CDR3 runs to 12 residues. With 9 bases removed from V and 5 bases from J, the gap between germline ends came to 11 bases. The germline V gene has CDR1 MNHEY and CDR2 SVGAGI. As DNA, the CDR3 is TGTGCCAGAGGACTGCACCACAATGAGCAGTTCTTC. Encoded protein: CARGLHHNEQFF.

The rearrangement joins TRBV5-1 to TRBJ1-2; weak D call: TRBD1 (6 bases). The germline V and J ends were trimmed by 4 bases and 4 bases, with 20 bases remaining between them. This CDR3 is built from 16 residues. The germline V gene has CDR1 SGHRS and CDR2 YFSETQ. CDR3 coding DNA: TGCGCCAGCAGCACCCAAACACAGGGTTCGGGCTATGGCTACACCTTC. This codes for CASSTQTQGSGYGYTF.

This clone occurred once. The gene calls are TRBV20-1 and TRBJ2-3; possible D gene TRBD2, 5 bases. From germline, CDR1 is DFQATT and CDR2 SNEGSKA (reference sequence). Between the trimmed V and J ends, which lost 5 bases and 3 bases, there was a span of 18 bases. The CDR3 sequence is 15 residues long. The CDR3 loop reads CSACEGTSVTDTQYF. The DNA for the CDR3 is TGCAGTGCTTGTGAGGGAACTAGTGTGACAGATACGCAGTATTTT.